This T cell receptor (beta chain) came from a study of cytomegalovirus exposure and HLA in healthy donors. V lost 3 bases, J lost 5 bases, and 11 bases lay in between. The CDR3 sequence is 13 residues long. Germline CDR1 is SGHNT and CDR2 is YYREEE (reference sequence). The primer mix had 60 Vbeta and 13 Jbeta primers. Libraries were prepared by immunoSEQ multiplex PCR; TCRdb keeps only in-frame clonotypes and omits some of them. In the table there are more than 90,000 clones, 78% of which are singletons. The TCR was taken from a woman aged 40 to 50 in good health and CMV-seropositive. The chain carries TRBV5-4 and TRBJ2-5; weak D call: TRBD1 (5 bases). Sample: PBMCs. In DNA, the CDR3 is TGTGCCAGCAGCTCCCAGGGTTCGGAGACCCAGTACTTC. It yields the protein CASSSQGSETQYF.